The text below deals with one T cell receptor beta chain. As yet, its antigen is unknown. The data derive from a study of cytomegalovirus exposure and HLA in healthy donors. The germline V gene has CDR1 SGHVS and CDR2 FNYEAQ. The CDR3 loop spans 15 amino acids. V lost 4 bases, J lost 0 bases, and 13 bases lay in between. The primer mix had 60 Vbeta and 13 Jbeta primers. Sequencing was performed with immunoSEQ multiplex PCR; in TCRdb, only in-frame clones are kept and a portion is missing. This table holds 150,000 to 180,000 clones, about three quarters found once. Study-wide points: As confirmed in vitro, three CMV-associated chains were specific for CMV antigens.

This sequence originates from a young man in good health and CMV-seronegative. J is TRBJ2-7 and V is TRBV7-6; tentative D call: TRBD2 (6 bases). The sample consisted of PBMCs. CDR3 amino acids: CASSWREDPSYEQYF. CDR3 DNA: TGTGCCAGCAGCTGGAGGGAGGACCCCTCCTACGAGCAGTACTTC.